One sample yielded the 12 T cell receptor beta chains listed below, sequenced in a study of lymphopenia after photon versus proton radiotherapy. TCRdb's table, derived via immunoSEQ multiplex PCR, lists solely in-frame clones and lacks some. The data contain approximately 160,000 clones, about nine tenths of them seen just once; the ten biggest clones take up about 4.7%. The sample here was peripheral blood, taken from a patient treated with photon-based radiotherapy. Every receptor here comes from a man aged 45-60 years with gastric cancer.

V is TRBV19 and J is TRBJ2-7, with D perhaps TRBD2 (6 bases). The CDR3 has 16 amino acids. The V and J ends lost 3 bases and 0 bases respectively, with 15 bases between them. From germline, CDR1 is LNHDA and CDR2 SQIVND (reference sequence). The CDR3 sequence: CASSIPTGTSSYEQYF. The DNA of the CDR3 is TGTGCCAGTAGTATCCCTACCGGGACTTCCTCCTACGAGCAGTACTTC.

The gene calls are TRBV4-1 and TRBJ1-1; TRBD1 agrees at 7 bases. Germline V gene sequence: CDR1 MGHRA, CDR2 YSYEKL. Trimming took 1 base from V and 0 from J; bases not matched to a gene: 5. This CDR3 has 16 amino acids. CDR3 coding DNA: TGCGCCAGCAGCCAAGGATACAGGGGTGTGAACACTGAAGCTTTCTTT. Protein: CASSQGYRGVNTEAFF.

The chain employs TRBV27 and TRBJ2-7; D is ambiguous. Germline loops: CDR1 MNHEY, CDR2 SMNVEV (reference sequence). The V end lost 2 bases, the J end lost 6 bases, and 11 bases lay between the germline ends. The CDR3 runs to 13 residues. The chain's CDR3 is CASSLGLVAEQYF. Written as DNA, the CDR3 is TGTGCCAGCAGTTTAGGGCTAGTTGCCGAGCAGTACTTC.

The chain has TRBV5-8 and TRBJ2-3; 11 bases match TRBD1. Trimming removed 2 bases from V and 5 bases from J; junction bases left unmatched: 7. CDR1 SGHTS and CDR2 YDEGEE come from the germline V gene. This CDR3 comprises 16 residues. Written as DNA, the CDR3 is TGTGCCAGCAGCTTTTACGGACAGGGGGCTAAAGATACGCAGTATTTT. Its translation: CASSFYGQGAKDTQYF.

In its sample, this clone was seen a few times. The CDR3 region has the DNA TGTGCCAGCAGCCCTAGGACGGCTGGCGGGGGCTACACCTTC. This gives the protein CASSPRTAGGGYTF. V is TRBV27 and J is TRBJ1-2; D gene uncertain. This CDR3 is 14 amino acids long. The germline CDR1 and CDR2 sequences are MNHEY and SMNVEV (reference sequence). Trimming took off 6 bases at V and 8 bases at J, with 19 bases between the two ends.

The J gene is TRBJ1-4, the V gene TRBV2; weak D call: TRBD1 (5 bases). Trimming left V 2 bases short and J 5 bases short, with 12 bases between. Looked up from germline, CDR1 is SNHLY and CDR2 is FYNNEI. This CDR3 has 15 amino acids. CDR3 sequence (DNA): TGTGCCAGCAGTGAAAGGGGTGCGACAAATGAAAAACTGTTTTTT. It is translated as CASSERGATNEKLFF.

The chain combines TRBV19 with TRBJ2-6; D may correspond to TRBD1 or TRBD2 (5 bases each). V was trimmed by 0 bases and J by 2 bases, leaving 5 bases between them. The germline gives CDR1 LNHDA, CDR2 SQIVND (reference sequence). CDR3 size: 15 residues. The CDR3: CASSIEGAGANVLTF. The CDR3 DNA reads as TGTGCCAGTAGTATAGAGGGGGCTGGGGCCAACGTCCTGACTTTC.

This sequence joins TRBV2 and TRBJ1-2; 9 bases fit TRBD1. Germline lookup yields CDR1 SNHLY and CDR2 FYNNEI. Losses at the gene ends were 10 bases for V and 4 bases for J; bases not matched to a gene: 7. This CDR3 is built from 13 residues. In DNA, the CDR3 is TGTGCCACAGGACAGGGGCTCTTCTATGGCTACACCTTC. It encodes CATGQGLFYGYTF.

The chain carries TRBV2 and TRBJ2-1, with 8 bases lining up with TRBD2. The CDR3 loop spans 16 amino acids. Losses at the gene ends were 1 base for V and 5 bases for J; bases not matched to a gene: 7. Germline lookup yields CDR1 SNHLY and CDR2 FYNNEI. In DNA, the CDR3 is TGTGCCAGCAGTGAAGTATTCGGGAGGGTCGACAATGAGCAGTTCTTC. It translates to CASSEVFGRVDNEQFF.

This clone was recorded only once. The rearrangement joins TRBV19 to TRBJ2-1; D is perhaps TRBD1 (6 bases). Germline lookup yields CDR1 LNHDA and CDR2 SQIVND (reference sequence). This CDR3 spans 14 amino acids. Trimming took off 7 bases at V and 2 bases at J, with 12 bases between the two ends. The CDR3 DNA reads TGTGCCAGTACCTTGGACAGTACCTACAATGAGCAGTTCTTC. It specifies CASTLDSTYNEQFF.

The chain is built from TRBV30 and TRBJ2-1; D might be TRBD2 (5 bases). Deletions cut 0 bases from V and 9 bases from J, with 6 bases between. Germline assignment: CDR1 GTSNPN and CDR2 SVGIG (reference sequence). The CDR3 extends over 11 amino acids. The CDR3 sequence is CAWSVLGEQFF. The CDR3 nucleotides read TGTGCCTGGAGTGTACTAGGTGAGCAGTTCTTC.

This clone occurred once. The chain couples TRBV2 to TRBJ2-4, with D perhaps assigned TRBD1 or TRBD2 (6 bases each). Germline CDR1 and CDR2: SNHLY and FYNNEI. The CDR3 is 14 amino acids. Trimming removed 7 bases at V and 5 bases at J, with 15 bases between. CDR3 sequence (DNA): TGTGCCAGCAATGGGGGCGGGGCACAAAACATTCAGTACTTC. Amino acids: CASNGGGAQNIQYF.